Listed below are T cell receptor beta chains from one sample, sequenced in a study of molecular identifiers for immune sequencing clone quantification. TCRdb recomputed calls from the PCR reads with MiXCR, one row per CDR3 protein. The table shows roughly 320,000 distinct CDR3 sequences, with roughly a fifth occurring only once. The sequencing sample was made of naive CD8+ T cells from blood, with Jurkat cell RNA spiked in. Source of these receptors: a human donor in good health. Some libraries in this study had Jurkat cell RNA spiked in. The conserved cysteine and the conserved F or W are not part of the CDR3 here.

V,CDR3
TRBV7-9,ASSPTENYGYT
TRBV15,ATSREHSTDTQY
TRBV7-2,ASSLAGGGANEQF
TRBV24-1,ATSDLTGLNEQF
TRBV25-1,ASSEWSWDSPLH
TRBV20-1,SARDRVTDGYT
TRBV29-1,SVDTGQGSYEQY
TRBV9,ASSSIRGQSFV
TRBV4-2,ASSLPGQGIYEQY
TRBV12-3/TRBV12-4,ASSEGKNIQY
TRBV12-3/TRBV12-4,ASSLDSPGAYEQF
TRBV27,ASSFPIRRGISEKLF
TRBV5-1,ASSPSTPGQGLSEQY
TRBV5-4,ASSSGLAGSLQEQY
TRBV2,ANERQGGTGELF
TRBV7-9,ASGLGPSTDTQY
TRBV7-6,ASSGQAGGQRNTQY
TRBV19,ASSHGTEKVHEQY
TRBV7-5,ISVPEALGGRGKSTGELF
TRBV2,ASREGQGPSYEQY
TRBV18,ASSPPPIAYNEQF
TRBV7-9,ASSHPMTSGRDEQY
TRBV19,AGSPTTRGASEQY
TRBV5-1,ASSLGGQLVEAF
TRBV7-9,ASSAPGDPQTQY
TRBV12-3/TRBV12-4,ASSFGNSYEQY
TRBV15,ATSRDAYEQY
TRBV28,ASTPQPGGIPQETQY
TRBV27,ASSFWGSQETQY
TRBV19,ASSPDRGRTDTQY
TRBV20-1,SASDRDSYEQY
TRBV9,ASSVFNSGPTDTQY
TRBV4-1,ASSQGAFATNEKLF
TRBV4-1,ASSQALIEGQY
TRBV12-5,ASGSSPGGTLLDTQY
TRBV4-3,ASSQDSRGNTIY
TRBV2,ASIGEDTEAF
TRBV9,ASSDPMAGELF
TRBV18,ASSPPGPWHEQY
TRBV6-2/TRBV6-3,ASSPHQASGNQPQH
TRBV4-3,ASSQDLGGRYNEQF
TRBV7-9,ASSLNRGAYNEQS
TRBV7-9,ASSLGGAPNETQY
TRBV28,ASSSGLAGDTPA
TRBV20-1,SARSANYYNEQF
TRBV12-3/TRBV12-4,ASSLYYTISGANVLT
TRBV5-5,AGSPDRGGYEQY
TRBV19,ASGLDPTTQY
TRBV13,ASSYRTGGNTDTQY